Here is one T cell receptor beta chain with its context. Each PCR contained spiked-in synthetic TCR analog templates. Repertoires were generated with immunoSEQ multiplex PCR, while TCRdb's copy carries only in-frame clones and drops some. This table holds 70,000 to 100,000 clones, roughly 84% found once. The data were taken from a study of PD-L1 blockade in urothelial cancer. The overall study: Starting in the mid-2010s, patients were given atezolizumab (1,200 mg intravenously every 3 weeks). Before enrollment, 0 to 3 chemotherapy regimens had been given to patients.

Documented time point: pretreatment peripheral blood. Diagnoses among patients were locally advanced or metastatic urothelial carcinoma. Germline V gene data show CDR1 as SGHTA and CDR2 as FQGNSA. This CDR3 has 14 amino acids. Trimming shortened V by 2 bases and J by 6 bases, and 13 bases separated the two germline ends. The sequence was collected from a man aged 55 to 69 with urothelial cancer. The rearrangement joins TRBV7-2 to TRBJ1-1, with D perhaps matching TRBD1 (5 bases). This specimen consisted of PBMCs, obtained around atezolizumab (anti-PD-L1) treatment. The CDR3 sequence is CASSLHQGRAEAFF. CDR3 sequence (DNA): TGTGCCAGCAGCTTACACCAGGGAAGGGCTGAAGCTTTCTTT.